Listed below are T cell receptor beta chains from one sample, sequenced in a study of persistence of HIV-infected CD4 T cells. This table comes from immunoSEQ multiplex PCR, and its TCRdb copy is limited to in-frame clones, with some not included. This sample has about 45,000 clones, with approximately 93% found just once. No cognate antigen is known for these TCRs. The sequencing here drew on CD4+ T cells sorted from PBMCs after roughly 19-hour stimulation, taken from a patient who received antiretroviral therapy. The origin of the receptors is an adult man with HIV who was CMV-seropositive. Each CDR3 is given with its conserved first and last residue. The D gene is left open where the match is weak.

j_call d_call v_call cdr3_aa
TRBJ2-3 TRBD1 TRBV18 CASSPRTGFADTQYF
TRBJ1-1 TRBD1 TRBV5-1 CASSPGQGFGTEAFF
TRBJ1-6 TRBD1 TRBV19 CASSSTGLRNSPLHF
TRBJ2-1 . TRBV11-2 CASSLERNNEQFF
TRBJ1-4 TRBD1 TRBV15 CATSSANRGLSEKLFF
TRBJ2-7 . TRBV16 CASSPTTYEQYF
TRBJ2-2 TRBD2 TRBV5-4 CASSATSGGQTGELFF
TRBJ1-5 . TRBV28 CASGAPLTDNQPQHF
TRBJ2-1 . TRBV19 CASTRDQGYNEQFF
TRBJ2-3 . TRBV5-5 CASSLDSVQLGDTQYF
TRBJ1-5 . TRBV10-3 CAISDPGQSGPQHF
TRBJ2-7 TRBD1 TRBV19 CASSRDRGHEQYF